What follows are 18 T cell receptor beta chains derived from one specimen sequenced in a study of radiotherapy plus CTLA-4 blockade in lung cancer. Produced via immunoSEQ multiplex PCR; TCRdb's table is partial and in-frame only. In the table there are fewer than 100,000 clones, around 83% of which are singletons. The source material was peripheral blood, sampled from a patient treated with radiotherapy plus ipilimumab. The receptors originated from a human donor with non-small cell lung cancer who had stable disease on radiotherapy plus ipilimumab.

The chain links TRBV18 to TRBJ1-5; the D is unclear. This CDR3 is 14 amino acids long. V dropped 3 bases and J dropped 0 bases, with 6 bases sitting between them. Per germline, CDR1 KGHSH and CDR2 LQKENI. CDR3 protein: CASSPSYSNQPQHF. The CDR3 DNA reads as TGTGCCAGCTCACCTTCGTATAGCAATCAGCCCCAGCATTTT.

This sequence joins TRBV18 and TRBJ1-4; unclear D gene. The CDR3 is made up of 17 amino acids. Germline V lookup: CDR1 KGHSH, CDR2 LQKENI. V lost 3 bases and J lost 0, with 14 bases in between. This chain's CDR3 is CASSPDSRVATNEKLFF. CDR3 bases: TGTGCCAGCTCACCTGATTCTCGGGTTGCAACTAATGAAAAACTGTTTTTT.

The gene calls are TRBV5-1 and TRBJ2-5; 8 positions agree with TRBD2. CDR3 length: 15 amino acids. V lost 6 bases and J lost 5; bases outside the gene matches: 12. Germline CDR1 and CDR2: SGHRS and YFSETQ. CDR3 bases: TGCGCCAGCAAGGCAGACGGGGGGGCTGGTGAGACCCAGTACTTC. Its protein is CASKADGGAGETQYF.

The chain joins TRBV6-5 to TRBJ2-2; unclear D gene. This CDR3 region has 14 residues. Germline lookup yields CDR1 MNHEY and CDR2 SVGAGI. Trimming pared 4 bases from V and 6 bases from J, leaving 12 bases between. The CDR3 DNA sequence: TGTGCCAGCAGTTCCGGGTCCCTATCCGGGGAGCTGTTTTTT. This gives the protein CASSSGSLSGELFF.

This clone was counted once. This sequence joins TRBV29-1 and TRBJ2-3; 13 bases are a match to TRBD2. Germline CDR1 reads SQVTM; CDR2 reads ANQGSEA. V lost 5 bases to trimming and J lost 9 bases; unmatched junction nucleotides: 14. This CDR3 has 16 amino acids. The CDR3 coding sequence is TGCAGCGTTCAAACGACTAGCGGGGGGCATATCGGCACGCAGTATTTT. Its translation: CSVQTTSGGHIGTQYF.

This clone has just a few counts. The chain uses TRBV5-1 and TRBJ2-1; the D gene is possibly TRBD2 (5 bases). V was shortened by 1 base and J by 9 bases, with 14 bases between the two germline ends. The CDR3 length is 14 residues. The germline CDR1 and CDR2 sequences are SGHRS and YFSETQ. The CDR3 DNA reads TGCGCCAGCAGCTTGATTAGTACGGGGAGTGAGCAGTTCTTC. It is translated as CASSLISTGSEQFF. The variable domain in full, completed from reference TRBV5-1 and TRBJ2-1, reads KAGVTQTPRYLIKTRGQQVTLSCSPISGHRSVSWYQQTPGQGLQFLFEYFSETQRNKGNFPGRFSGRQFSNSRSEMNVSTLELGDSALYLCASSLISTGSEQFFGPGTRLTVL.

The chain employs TRBV11-2 and TRBJ2-7, with a possible D match to TRBD2 (6 bases). Trimming shortened V by 5 bases and J by 5 bases, and 22 bases separated the two germline ends. This CDR3 region has 16 residues. Germline CDR1 and CDR2: SGHAT and FQNNGV. CDR3 DNA: TGTGCCAGCAGCCCTCCCTGGAGGGCCTTTCTTAACGAGCAGTACTTC. It is translated as CASSPPWRAFLNEQYF.

This clone was counted a few times. The chain combines TRBV5-6 with TRBJ2-1; D uncertain. This CDR3 has 15 residues. Looked up from germline, CDR1 is SGHDT and CDR2 is YYEEEE. With 0 bases removed from V and 0 bases from J, the gap between germline ends came to 7 bases. The chain's CDR3 is CASSLGLSSYNEQFF. DNA for the CDR3: TGTGCCAGCAGCTTGGGACTGAGCTCCTACAATGAGCAGTTCTTC.

Note on this clone: The identical CDR3 is also encoded by other nucleotide sequences in the sample. The V gene is TRBV4-1, the J gene TRBJ1-5; D ambiguous. Between the trimmed V and J ends, which lost 7 bases and 1 base, there was a span of 14 bases. CDR1 is MGHRA, CDR2 YSYEKL, per germline. The CDR3 is made up of 15 amino acids. The CDR3: CASNSHRESNQPQHF. CDR3 coding DNA: TGCGCCAGCAACTCCCATAGGGAAAGCAATCAGCCCCAGCATTTT.

Regarding this clone: No conserved phenylalanine or tryptophan ends this CDR3, so it is likely a read error. The rearrangement links TRBV19 to TRBJ1-1, with a tentative D call TRBD1 (5 bases). Germline assignment: CDR1 LNHDA and CDR2 SQIVND (reference sequence). V was cut by 11 bases and J by 5 bases, with 18 bases left in between. The CDR3 has 13 residues. The CDR3 DNA sequence: TGTGCCGCGTCCGGGACCGGGTGGACTGAAGCTTTCCTT. The encoded protein is CAASGTGWTEAFL.

This chain joins TRBV11-3 and TRBJ2-7; D uncertain. V lost 5 bases and J lost 0, with 11 bases in between. Germline CDR1 is SGHNT and CDR2 is YENEEA. The CDR3 length is 14 residues. CDR3 protein: CASSLGTTSYEQYF. CDR3 nucleotide sequence: TGTGCCAGCAGCCTGGGAACAACCTCCTACGAGCAGTACTTC.

The gene calls are TRBV6-5 and TRBJ2-7; D gene unclear. CDR1 is MNHEY and CDR2 is SVGAGI in the germline V gene. There are 13 residues in the CDR3. Trimming stripped 2 bases from V and 3 bases from J, with 8 bases between. This CDR3 reads CASSYAQNYEQYF. In DNA form, the CDR3 reads TGTGCCAGCAGTTACGCTCAGAACTACGAGCAGTACTTC.

The V and J genes are TRBV7-2 and TRBJ1-1; D is possibly TRBD1 (6 bases). Germline CDR1 and CDR2: SGHTA and FQGNSA. V dropped 5 bases and J dropped 3 bases, with 19 bases sitting between them. This CDR3 spans 16 amino acids. CDR3: CASSRQTGRGHTEAFF. The DNA for the CDR3 is TGTGCCAGCAGCCGTCAAACAGGGAGAGGTCACACTGAAGCTTTCTTT.

V usage is TRBV19 and J usage is TRBJ1-5; D is unclear. This CDR3 region has 12 residues. Germline-derived CDR1 and CDR2 are LNHDA and SQIVND (reference sequence). Trimming stripped 7 bases from V and 6 bases from J, with 10 bases between. The CDR3 coding sequence is TGTGCCAGTAAGGCAGTTCTTCAGCCCCAGCATTTT. This codes for CASKAVLQPQHF.

The chain joins TRBV29-1 to TRBJ2-3, with TRBD2 identical over 14 bases. Germline assignment: CDR1 SQVTM and CDR2 ANQGSEA. The length of the CDR3 is 14 residues. The V segment lost 6 bases and the J segment 6 bases; nucleotides outside the gene matches: 5. The CDR3 reads CSVATSGRVDTQYF. CDR3 bases: TGCAGCGTGGCGACTAGCGGGAGGGTGGATACGCAGTATTTT.

The J gene is TRBJ1-2, the V gene TRBV7-3; the D is unclear. The CDR3 sequence is 15 residues long. Germline V gene sequence: CDR1 SGHTA, CDR2 FQGTGA. V was shortened by 1 base and J by 6 bases, with 15 bases between the two germline ends. The CDR3 here is CASSLNPGGGNGYTF. As DNA, the CDR3 is TGTGCCAGCAGCTTAAACCCAGGCGGTGGGAATGGCTACACCTTC. Full variable domain (missing parts from reference TRBV7-3 and TRBJ1-2): GAGVSQTPSNKVTEKGKYVELRCDPISGHTALYWYRQSLGQGPEFLIYFQGTGAADDSGLPNDRFFAVRPEGSVSTLKIQRTERGDSAVYLCASSLNPGGGNGYTFGSGTRLTVV.

The chain couples TRBV4-1 to TRBJ2-5; no firm D call. The CDR3 sequence is 14 residues long. Trimming shortened V by 1 base and J by 4 bases, and 10 bases separated the two germline ends. Looked up from germline, CDR1 is MGHRA and CDR2 is YSYEKL. DNA of the CDR3: TGCGCCAGCAGCCAAGTCCCGGGCGGAGAGACCCAGTACTTC. This translates into CASSQVPGGETQYF.

The J gene is TRBJ2-3, the V gene TRBV7-2; no clear D. The CDR3 is 16 residues long. CDR1 is SGHTA and CDR2 is FQGNSA in the germline V gene. The V end lost 2 bases, the J end lost 2 bases, and 14 bases lay between the germline ends. The CDR3 loop is CASSLRPVGITDTQYF. CDR3 DNA: TGTGCCAGCAGCTTAAGGCCCGTCGGAATCACAGATACGCAGTATTTT.